This T cell receptor (beta chain) was sequenced in a study of shared clonotypes between healthy human individuals. Naive CD8 cells lacked CD45RO, underwent positive selection for CCR7 and left out terminally differentiated effector memory CD45RA+ cells. CDR1 and CDR2 from the germline V gene are MNHNS and SASEGT. V lost 8 bases to trimming and J lost 6 bases; unmatched junction nucleotides: 8. This CDR3 is 14 amino acids long. Assay used: immunoSEQ multiplex PCR; TCRdb lists only in-frame clones, some missing. This sample yields fewer than 850,000 clones, of which roughly 96% are seen a single time; about 0.25% belongs to the top ten.

The TCR sequence derives from a man younger than 40 in good health. The rearrangement links TRBV6-1 to TRBJ2-2; 8 nucleotides line up with TRBD2. Sequenced sample: naive CD8+ T cells sorted from blood. CDR3 amino acids: CASAKVAGSGELFF. Here the CDR3 DNA reads TGTGCCAGCGCCAAGGTAGCGGGGTCCGGGGAGCTGTTTTTT.